This is a list of T cell receptor beta chains from one sample in a study of beta chain features in type 1 diabetes. Assay used: immunoSEQ multiplex PCR; TCRdb lists only in-frame clones, some missing. This table holds approximately 400,000 clones, roughly 16% found once. The sample was naive CD4+ T cells from blood. These receptors all come from a woman in her late teens or twenties in good health. Each CDR3 is given with its conserved first and last residue. The order of the fields is clone size, D gene, J gene, V gene, CDR3 DNA, CDR3 protein. The D gene is left open where the match is weak. Clone size is shown for a subset of rows, as once, few, many or a class of expanded clone.

few | TRBD1 | TRBJ2-7 | TRBV4-2 | TGTGCCAGCACCGGGACAGGATCCGAGCAGTACTTC | CASTGTGSEQYF
NA | TRBD1 | TRBJ1-5 | TRBV18 | TGTGCCAGCTCACTTAGCGAACGGACAGGGCCACATCAGCCCCAGCATTTT | CASSLSERTGPHQPQHF
NA | TRBD2 | TRBJ2-1 | TRBV9 | TGTGCCAGCAGCGATACTAGCGGGAGGGCCTCTAATGAGCAGTTCTTC | CASSDTSGRASNEQFF
NA | TRBD2 | TRBJ2-1 | TRBV30 | TGTGCCTGGAGTGCGGGTGCGGGAGAGAGTAGGTCCTACAATGAGCAGTTCTTC | CAWSAGAGESRSYNEQFF
few | TRBD2 | TRBJ2-7 | TRBV14 | TGTGCCAGCAGCAAAGCGGGGTACGAGCAGTACTTC | CASSKAGYEQYF
few | TRBD1 | TRBJ1-4 | TRBV5-4 | TGTGCCAGCAGTTCCGACAGGGCGGGCGAAAAACTGTTTTTT | CASSSDRAGEKLFF
NA | NA | TRBJ1-2 | TRBV7-9 | TGTGCCAGCACCCCTTCGGGGGGACCTTATGGCTACACCTTC | CASTPSGGPYGYTF
few | TRBD2 | TRBJ2-7 | TRBV4-1 | TGCGCCAGCAGCCATGGCGGGAGGGGGTACGAGCAGTACTTC | CASSHGGRGYEQYF
few | NA | TRBJ2-4 | TRBV13 | TGTGCCAGCAGCTTAACGGGGTTAGCCAAAAACATTCAGTACTTC | CASSLTGLAKNIQYF
NA | TRBD1 | TRBJ2-5 | TRBV7-2 | TGTGCCAGCAGCTTAAGGACAGGGAGTCTTCGAGAGACCCAGTACTTC | CASSLRTGSLRETQYF
few | NA | TRBJ2-2 | TRBV29-1 | TGCAGCGTTTCACGATCCTCGCGGGCGAACACCGGGGAGCTGTTTTTT | CSVSRSSRANTGELFF
NA | NA | TRBJ2-1 | TRBV19 | TGTGCCAGTAGTCTGGGCTTAGGGAGGGAGCAGTTCTTC | CASSLGLGREQFF
few | NA | TRBJ1-5 | TRBV2 | TGTGCCAGCAGTCCGGGACAATGGAATCAGCCCCAGCATTTT | CASSPGQWNQPQHF
few | TRBD1 | TRBJ2-6 | TRBV7-4 | TGTGCCAGCAGCTCCGGCAAAGGACAGGGCCTCGGGGGGGCCAACGTCCTGACTTTC | CASSSGKGQGLGGANVLTF
NA | TRBD1 | TRBJ1-5 | TRBV2 | TGTGCCAGCAGTGAAATGGGACAGGGTCATCAGCCCCAGCATTTT | CASSEMGQGHQPQHF